The clone carrying this T cell receptor beta chain was found a few times. The target antigen is unknown. This entry comes from a study of T-cell reconstitution after alpha-beta-depleted transplantation in children. Study observations and caveats: Several hundred rapidly expanded clones from non-depleted graft cells reportedly supplied alpha-beta T cells about two months post-transplant. The study traced high day-60 TCRbeta diversity in some patients to surviving recipient T cells and thymic progenitors. Fresh T-cell production supplied most of the T-cell counts and diversity seen one year after transplant.

Unique molecular identifiers were incorporated into the prepared TCRbeta library. TCRdb itself ran the PCR reads through MiXCR, one entry per CDR3 protein. Here the sample spans about 130,000 distinct CDR3 sequences, approximately 8.7% being singletons. The V segment lost 1 base and the J segment 0 bases; nucleotides outside the gene matches: 3. The germline CDR1 and CDR2 sequences are DFQATT and SNEGSKA (reference sequence). The CDR3 is made up of 15 amino acids. This sample comprised PBMCs, mostly from graft donor cells, obtained 180 days after TCRalphabeta/CD19-depleted stem cell transplant. The rearrangement joins TRBV20-1 to TRBJ2-3; 8 bases fit TRBD2. This receptor was obtained from a girl in the first two years of life who had a stem cell transplant for combined immunodeficiency, so the T cells may come from the graft donor. As DNA, the CDR3 is TGCAGTGCTAGAGCGGGAGGGCCCAGCACAGATACGCAGTATTTT. It codes for CSARAGGPSTDTQYF.